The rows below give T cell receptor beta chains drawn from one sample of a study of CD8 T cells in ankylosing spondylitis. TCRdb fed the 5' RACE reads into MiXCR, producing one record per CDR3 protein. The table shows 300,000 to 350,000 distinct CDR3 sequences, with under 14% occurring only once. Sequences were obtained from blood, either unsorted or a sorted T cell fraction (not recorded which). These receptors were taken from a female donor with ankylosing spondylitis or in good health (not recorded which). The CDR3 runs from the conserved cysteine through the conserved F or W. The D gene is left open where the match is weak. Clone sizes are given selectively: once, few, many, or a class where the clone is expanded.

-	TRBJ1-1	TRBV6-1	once	CASSLGPSNTEAFF	TGTGCCAGCAGCTTGGGCCCCAGCAACACTGAAGCTTTCTTT
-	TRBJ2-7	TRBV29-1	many	CSVVSPGQGSAYEQYF	TGCAGCGTAGTCAGTCCGGGGCAGGGTAGTGCCTACGAGCAGTACTTC
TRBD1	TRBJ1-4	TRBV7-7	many	CASSYGTGRNEKLFF	TGTGCCAGCAGCTACGGGACAGGGAGGAATGAAAAACTGTTTTTT
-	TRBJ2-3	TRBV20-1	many	CSAALSGTGGTDTQYF	TGCAGTGCTGCGCTATCCGGGACTGGGGGAACAGATACGCAGTATTTT
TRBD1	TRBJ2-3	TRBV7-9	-	CASSASGTGGANTQYF	TGTGCCAGCAGCGCCTCCGGGACAGGGGGCGCGAATACGCAGTATTTT
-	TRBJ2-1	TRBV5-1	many	CASSLKLARDSYNEQFF	TGCGCCAGCAGCTTGAAACTAGCCAGAGACTCCTACAATGAGCAGTTCTTC
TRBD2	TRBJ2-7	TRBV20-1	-	CSARDGGSSYEQYF	TGCAGTGCTAGAGATGGCGGGAGCTCCTACGAGCAGTACTTC
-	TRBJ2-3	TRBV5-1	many	CASSPSMDTQYF	TGCGCCAGCAGTCCAAGTATGGATACGCAGTATTTT
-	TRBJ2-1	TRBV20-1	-	CSVRGLSLDHEQFF	TGCAGTGTCAGAGGACTATCTTTGGACCATGAGCAGTTCTTC
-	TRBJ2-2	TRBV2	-	CASSLQKGGGTGELFF	TGTGCCAGCAGCCTTCAAAAAGGCGGAGGGACCGGGGAGCTGTTTTTT
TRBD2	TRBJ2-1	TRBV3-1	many	CASSQAFRASGGNEQFF	TGTGCCAGCAGCCAAGCATTTCGGGCTAGCGGAGGAAATGAGCAGTTCTTC
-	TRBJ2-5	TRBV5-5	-	CASAKGSGETQYF	TGTGCCAGCGCAAAGGGTTCCGGTGAGACCCAGTACTTC
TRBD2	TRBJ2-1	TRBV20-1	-	CSAASSGYNEQFF	TGCAGTGCCGCTTCTAGCGGGTACAATGAGCAGTTCTTC
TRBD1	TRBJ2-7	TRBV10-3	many	CASTSGTGVSYEQYF	TGTGCCAGTACATCCGGGACAGGGGTCTCCTACGAGCAGTACTTC
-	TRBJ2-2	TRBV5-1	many	CASSLKTGNTGELFF	TGCGCCAGCAGTTTGAAGACAGGGAACACCGGGGAGCTGTTTTTT
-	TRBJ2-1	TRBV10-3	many	CAISESVPSSYNEQFF	TGTGCCATCAGTGAGTCAGTGCCCAGCTCCTACAATGAGCAGTTCTTC
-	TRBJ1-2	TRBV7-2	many	CASSPRRAPVGYGYTF	TGTGCCAGCAGCCCACGCCGGGCCCCTGTTGGCTATGGCTACACCTTC
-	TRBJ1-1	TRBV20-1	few	CSARDLGETTEAFF	TGCAGTGCTAGAGATCTGGGGGAGACCACTGAAGCTTTCTTT
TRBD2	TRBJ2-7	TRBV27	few	CASSGLAGAYEQYF	TGTGCCAGCAGTGGACTAGCGGGAGCGTACGAGCAGTACTTC
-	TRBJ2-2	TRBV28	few	CASSFLKGGNTGELFF	TGTGCCAGCAGTTTTTTAAAGGGCGGGAACACCGGGGAGCTGTTTTTT
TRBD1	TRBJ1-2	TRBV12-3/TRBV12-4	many	CASSRQGDYGYTF	TGTGCCAGCAGTCGACAGGGGGACTATGGCTACACCTTC
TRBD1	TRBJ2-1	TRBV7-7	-	CASSPGTGNHNEQFF	TGTGCTAGCAGCCCCGGGACAGGGAACCACAATGAGCAGTTCTTC
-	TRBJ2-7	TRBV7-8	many	CASSLGHSSYEQYF	TGTGCCAGCAGCTTAGGTCATAGCTCCTACGAGCAGTACTTC
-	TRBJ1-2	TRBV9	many	CASSVVPGVSNYGYTF	TGTGCCAGCAGCGTGGTGCCCGGGGTATCTAACTATGGCTACACCTTC
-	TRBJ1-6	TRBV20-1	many	CSARVRGALWEPLHF	TGCAGTGCTAGAGTAAGGGGCGCGCTTTGGGAACCCCTCCACTTT
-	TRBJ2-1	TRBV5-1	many	CASSYGDLWGHNEQFF	TGCGCCAGCAGCTACGGGGATCTGTGGGGCCACAATGAGCAGTTCTTC
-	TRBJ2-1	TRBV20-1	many	CSAIADFSYNEQFF	TGCAGTGCTATAGCGGACTTCTCCTACAATGAGCAGTTCTTC